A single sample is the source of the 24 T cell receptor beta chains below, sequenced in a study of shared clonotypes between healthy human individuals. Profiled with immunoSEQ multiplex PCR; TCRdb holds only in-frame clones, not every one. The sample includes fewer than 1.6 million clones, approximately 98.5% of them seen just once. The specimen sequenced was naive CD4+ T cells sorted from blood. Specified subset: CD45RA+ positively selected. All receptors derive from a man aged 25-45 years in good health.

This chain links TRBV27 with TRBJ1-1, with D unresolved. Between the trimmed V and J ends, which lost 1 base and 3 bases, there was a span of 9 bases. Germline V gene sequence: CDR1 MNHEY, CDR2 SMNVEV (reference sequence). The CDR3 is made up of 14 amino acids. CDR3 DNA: TGTGCCAGCAGTTTATGGTCGACCGACACTGAAGCTTTCTTT. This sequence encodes CASSLWSTDTEAFF.

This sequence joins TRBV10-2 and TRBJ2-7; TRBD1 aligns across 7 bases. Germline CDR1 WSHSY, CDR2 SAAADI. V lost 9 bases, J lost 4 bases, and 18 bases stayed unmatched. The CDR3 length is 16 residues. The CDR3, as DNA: TGCGCCAGTTCCCGGACAGGCACCAACTTAAATTACGAGCAGTACTTC. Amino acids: CASSRTGTNLNYEQYF.

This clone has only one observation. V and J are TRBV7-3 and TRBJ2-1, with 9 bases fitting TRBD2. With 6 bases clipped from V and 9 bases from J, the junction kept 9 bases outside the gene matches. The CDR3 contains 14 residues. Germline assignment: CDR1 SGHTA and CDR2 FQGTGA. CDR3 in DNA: TGTGCCAGCAGTGCCGGACTAGCGACGTCTGAGCAGTTCTTC. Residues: CASSAGLATSEQFF.

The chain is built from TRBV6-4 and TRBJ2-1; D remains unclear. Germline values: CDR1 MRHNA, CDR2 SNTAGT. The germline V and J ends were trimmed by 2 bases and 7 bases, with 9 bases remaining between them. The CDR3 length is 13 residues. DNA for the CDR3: TGTGCCAGCAGTGACACCTTTTGGAATGAGCAGTTCTTC. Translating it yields CASSDTFWNEQFF.

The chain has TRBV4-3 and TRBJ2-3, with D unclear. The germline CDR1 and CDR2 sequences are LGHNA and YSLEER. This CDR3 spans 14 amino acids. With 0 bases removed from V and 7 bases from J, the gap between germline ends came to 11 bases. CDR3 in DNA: TGCGCCAGCAGCCAAGAAGTAAGGAGTCATACGCAGTATTTT. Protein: CASSQEVRSHTQYF.

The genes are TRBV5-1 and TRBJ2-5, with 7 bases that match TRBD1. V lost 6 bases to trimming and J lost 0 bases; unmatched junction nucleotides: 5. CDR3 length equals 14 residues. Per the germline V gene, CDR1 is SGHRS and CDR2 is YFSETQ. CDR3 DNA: TGCGCCAGCAAGGGGGCCGGGAACCAAGAGACCCAGTACTTC. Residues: CASKGAGNQETQYF.

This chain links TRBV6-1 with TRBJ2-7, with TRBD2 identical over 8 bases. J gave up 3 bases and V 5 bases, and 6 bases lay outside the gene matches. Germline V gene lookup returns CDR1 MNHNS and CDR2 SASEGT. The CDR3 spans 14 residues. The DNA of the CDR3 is TGTGCCAGCAGTTCGGGACTAGTTGACTACGAGCAGTACTTC. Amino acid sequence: CASSSGLVDYEQYF.

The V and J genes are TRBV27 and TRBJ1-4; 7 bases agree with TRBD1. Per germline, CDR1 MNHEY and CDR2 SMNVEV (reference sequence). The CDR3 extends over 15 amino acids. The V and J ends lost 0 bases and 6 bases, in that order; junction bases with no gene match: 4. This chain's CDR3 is CASSLSGTVHEKLFF. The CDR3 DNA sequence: TGTGCCAGCAGTTTATCTGGGACAGTCCATGAAAAACTGTTTTTT.

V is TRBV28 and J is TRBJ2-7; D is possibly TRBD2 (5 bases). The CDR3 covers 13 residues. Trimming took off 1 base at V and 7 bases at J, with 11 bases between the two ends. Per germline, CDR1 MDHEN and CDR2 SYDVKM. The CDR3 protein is CASSLYGMSEQYF. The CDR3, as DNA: TGTGCCAGCAGTTTATACGGGATGAGTGAGCAGTACTTC.

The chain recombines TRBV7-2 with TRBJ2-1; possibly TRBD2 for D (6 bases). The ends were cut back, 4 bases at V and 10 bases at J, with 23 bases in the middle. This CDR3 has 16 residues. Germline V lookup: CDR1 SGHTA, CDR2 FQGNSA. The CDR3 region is CASSSLGRGPSREQFF. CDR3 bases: TGTGCCAGCAGCTCCTTGGGGCGGGGACCTTCCAGGGAGCAGTTCTTC.

The CDR3 bases are TGTGCCAGCAGCTCCCCCCGGGACAGGGATGGGAATGAGCAGTTCTTC. Translating gives CASSSPRDRDGNEQFF. The chain combines TRBV11-2 with TRBJ2-1; TRBD1 matches at 9 bases. The junction had 11 bases not matched to a gene; V was cut back by 4 bases and J by 7 bases. Germline V CDR1 and CDR2: SGHAT, FQNNGV. The CDR3 length is 16 residues.

CDR3 amino acids: CASSYVTGDYSNEQFF. The CDR3 DNA sequence: TGTGCCAGCAGTTACGTTACAGGCGATTATAGTAATGAGCAGTTCTTC. The rearrangement uses TRBV6-5 and TRBJ2-1; D is perhaps TRBD1 (5 bases). Trimming stripped 2 bases from V and 7 bases from J, with 18 bases between. The CDR3 has 16 amino acids. Per germline, CDR1 MNHEY and CDR2 SVGAGI.

The CDR3 is CASSQEFGDAEAFF. CDR3 DNA: TGCGCCAGCAGCCAAGAGTTCGGGGATGCTGAAGCTTTCTTT. J is TRBJ1-1 and V is TRBV4-3; D is unresolved. CDR3 length equals 14 residues. V lost 0 bases to trimming and J lost 6 bases, with 11 bases between them. Germline V CDR1 and CDR2: LGHNA, YSLEER.

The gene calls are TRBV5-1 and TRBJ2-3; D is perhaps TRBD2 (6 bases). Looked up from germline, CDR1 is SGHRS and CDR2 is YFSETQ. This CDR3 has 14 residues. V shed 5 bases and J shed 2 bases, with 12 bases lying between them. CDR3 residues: CASRFGTPTDTQYF. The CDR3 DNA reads TGCGCCAGCAGATTCGGGACTCCCACAGATACGCAGTATTTT.

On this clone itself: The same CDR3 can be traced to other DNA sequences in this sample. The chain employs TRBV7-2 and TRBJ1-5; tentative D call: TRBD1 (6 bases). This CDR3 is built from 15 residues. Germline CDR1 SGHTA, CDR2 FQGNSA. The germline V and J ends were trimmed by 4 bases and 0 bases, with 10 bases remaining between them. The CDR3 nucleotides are TGTGCCAGCAGCTCGCAGACAGGTAGCAATCAGCCCCAGCATTTT. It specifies CASSSQTGSNQPQHF.

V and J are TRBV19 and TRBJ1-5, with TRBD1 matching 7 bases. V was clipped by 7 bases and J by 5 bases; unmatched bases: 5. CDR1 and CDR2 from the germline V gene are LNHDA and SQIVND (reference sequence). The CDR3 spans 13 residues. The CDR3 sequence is CASTHTGDQPQHF. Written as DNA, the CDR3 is TGTGCCAGTACCCACACAGGGGATCAGCCCCAGCATTTT.

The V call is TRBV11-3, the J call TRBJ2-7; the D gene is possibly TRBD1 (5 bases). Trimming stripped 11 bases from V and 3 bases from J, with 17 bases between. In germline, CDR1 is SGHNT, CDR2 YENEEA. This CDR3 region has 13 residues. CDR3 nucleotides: TGTGCCCCAAAACCTAGACAGAACTACGAGCAGTACTTC. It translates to CAPKPRQNYEQYF. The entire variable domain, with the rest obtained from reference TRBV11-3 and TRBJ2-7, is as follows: EAGVVQSPRYKIIEKKQPVAFWCNPISGHNTLYWYLQNLGQGPELLIRYENEEAVDDSQLPKDRFSAERLKGVDSTLKIQPAELGDSAVYLCAPKPRQNYEQYFGPGTRLTVT.

In DNA form, the CDR3 reads TGCGCCACCGTAGCGGGAGGGGCGCAGTACTTC. The encoded protein is CATVAGGAQYF. The chain uses TRBV5-1 and TRBJ2-7; 11 bases line up with TRBD2. The CDR3 is 11 amino acids. V lost 9 bases to trimming and J lost 9 bases; unmatched junction nucleotides: 5. Germline values: CDR1 SGHRS, CDR2 YFSETQ.

The CDR3 region has the DNA TGCGCCAGCAGCCAAGAACGGCAGGCGTATGAAAAACTGTTTTTT. Its protein is CASSQERQAYEKLFF. The chain joins TRBV4-1 to TRBJ1-4, with D uncertain. This CDR3 comprises 15 residues. The germline V gene encodes CDR1 MGHRA and CDR2 YSYEKL. The V end lost 0 bases, the J end lost 6 bases, and 11 bases lay between the germline ends.

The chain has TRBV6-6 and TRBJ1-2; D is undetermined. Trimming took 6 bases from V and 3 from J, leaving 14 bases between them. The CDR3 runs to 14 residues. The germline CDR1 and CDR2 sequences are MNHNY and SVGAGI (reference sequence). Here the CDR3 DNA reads TGTGCCAGCAGCAGCAGAGATGGGGACTATGGCTACACCTTC. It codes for CASSSRDGDYGYTF.

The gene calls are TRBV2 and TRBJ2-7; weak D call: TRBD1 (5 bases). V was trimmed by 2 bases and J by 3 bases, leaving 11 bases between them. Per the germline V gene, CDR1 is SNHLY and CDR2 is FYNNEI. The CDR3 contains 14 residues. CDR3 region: CASSEQGVRYEQYF. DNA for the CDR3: TGTGCCAGCAGTGAACAGGGCGTCCGCTACGAGCAGTACTTC.

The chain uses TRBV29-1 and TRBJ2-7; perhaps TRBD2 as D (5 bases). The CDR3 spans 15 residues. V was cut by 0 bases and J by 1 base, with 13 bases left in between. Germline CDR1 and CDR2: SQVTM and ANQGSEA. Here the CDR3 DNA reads TGCAGCGTTGAAGAAAGACCGGGCGGGTCCTACGAGCAGTACTTC. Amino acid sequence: CSVEERPGGSYEQYF.

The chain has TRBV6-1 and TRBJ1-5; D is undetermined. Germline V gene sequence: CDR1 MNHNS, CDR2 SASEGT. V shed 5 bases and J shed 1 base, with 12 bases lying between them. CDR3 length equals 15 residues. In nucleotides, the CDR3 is TGTGCCAGCAGTCCAAGCCGAAGAAGCAATCAGCCCCAGCATTTT. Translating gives CASSPSRRSNQPQHF.

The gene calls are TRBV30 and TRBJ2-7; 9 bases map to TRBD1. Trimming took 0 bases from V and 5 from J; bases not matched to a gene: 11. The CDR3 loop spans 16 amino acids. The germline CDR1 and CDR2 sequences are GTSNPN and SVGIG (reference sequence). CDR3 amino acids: CAWSVISGTGRNEQYF. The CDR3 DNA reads TGTGCCTGGAGTGTTATTTCTGGGACAGGGAGAAACGAGCAGTACTTC.